The entry below describes one T cell receptor (beta chain). This clonotype was observed many times. The target of this receptor is not known. Nothing much larger sits one base from this clone, and base qualities are not available. RNA was isolated from bulk unsorted tissue, and RNA quality was assessed with a NanoDrop ND-1000 and an Agilent 2100. The donors were newly diagnosed lung cancer patients admitted for thoracic surgery in China from August to November 2014 who had not received prior chemotherapy. Patients with previous radiotherapy or chemotherapy, or with another concurrent cancer, were excluded from the study. Surgical tissue pieces of roughly 1-2 cm3 were preserved in RNAlater solution and stored at -80 °C until use. Relative to germline, V is 5 bases shorter and J is 4 bases shorter, with 14 bases between their ends. The CDR3 sequence holds 14 residues, the cysteine and phenylalanine included. Only the CDR3 portion is preserved as DNA: 42 bases, with reading frame beginning at the first base. Sequences DFQATT (CDR1) and SNEGSKA (CDR2) are obtained from the germline V gene (reference sequence).

These data originate in a study of tumor and adjacent non-tumor tissue in lung cancer (dated by TCRdb to between 2017 and 2018). Study-level background: Patients with adenocarcinoma (roughly 12), squamous cell carcinoma (2) and small cell lung cancer (1) were included in the cohort. Sequencing produced 130 million or so productive TCRbeta reads in total, an average of about 4 million reads per sample. TCRbeta CDR3 sequencing was performed on more than 25 paired specimens, with one tumor sample and one normal lung sample collected per patient. Using bulk TCRbeta repertoires from roughly 14 lung cancer patients, the study set lung tumor tissue side by side with matched distant non-tumor lung tissue. The 15 enrolled patients, of whom around 10 were men and 5 were women, were aged about 30 to 80 years and were diagnosed with TNM stage I to III disease.

The library was made by multiplex PCR. The sequencer listed for this sample is Illumina HiSeq 2500. Following protocols modified from ARM-PCR, the researchers constructed TCRbeta libraries through three rounds of nested PCR with primers (Table S4). Before sequencing, PCR products of 200-500 bp were excised from the gel and purified with the QIAquick gel extraction kit. The study's own analysis went as follows. Reads were cleaned with Trimmomatic, merged with FLASH into complete CDR3 sequences, and assigned to V(D)J germline segments with MiTCR. Clonal diversity was calculated as the inverse Simpson's index using VDJtools. A read counted as productive if the sequence was in-frame and lacked a premature stop codon. Clones were called with MiXCR by TCRdb after fastp trimmed the public reads at Q25, and only in-frame beta chains were retained. Rows merge per CDR3 protein into single entries with the most common DNA and genes. In this record, the V and J calls reflect TCRdb's handling and not the investigators' own analysis. This sample gives some 120,000 distinct CDR3 sequences in total; 66% of them show up just once. The leading ten clones occupy around 13% of the sample.

The investigation overall reported the following: Younger patients had significantly higher TCR diversity, and higher tumor TCR diversity was associated with shorter overall and disease-free survival. TCR diversity (inverse Simpson) was significantly higher in tumor than in normal lung tissue (about 400 vs 180, P = 0.0075, Mann-Whitney U test). The methods do not name the sequencing platform or mention unique molecular identifiers. Because peripheral blood was not sequenced, the blood TCRbeta repertoires of the lung cancer patients in the study went unexamined. With only around 15 patients in the cohort, the authors noted that larger samples and more detailed clinical data are needed. The top 100 clones made up a significantly larger cumulative share of the repertoire in normal lung than in tumor tissue.

The sequenced material came from lung tumor tissue. This TCR was recovered from a man younger than 40 with non-small cell lung cancer. Here the chain combines TRBV20-1 and TRBJ2-2, with the D segment identity uncertain. The CDR3 region has the sequence CSAPTTLGTGELFF. The bases are TGCAGTGCTCCAACGACGTTGGGCACCGGGGAGCTGTTTTTT.